This T cell receptor (beta chain) emerged from a study of cytomegalovirus exposure and HLA in healthy donors. Primers for the PCR totalled 60 Vbeta and 13 Jbeta. Sequenced by immunoSEQ multiplex PCR; TCRdb stores in-frame clones only, minus some. Found here are approximately 33,000 clones, roughly 50% of them singletons; the top ten hold 6.2%. CDR3 length equals 14 residues. Germline assignment: CDR1 LNHDA and CDR2 SQIVND (reference sequence). Trimming cost V 5 bases and J 5 bases, with 10 bases left between them. Sequenced material: PBMCs. This clonotype originated in a woman aged 40-49 years in good health and CMV-seropositive. V is TRBV19 and J is TRBJ1-6; possible D gene TRBD1, 6 bases. The CDR3 loop reads CASSSTGDNSPLHF. DNA of the CDR3: TGTGCCAGTAGTTCGACAGGAGATAATTCACCCCTCCACTTT.